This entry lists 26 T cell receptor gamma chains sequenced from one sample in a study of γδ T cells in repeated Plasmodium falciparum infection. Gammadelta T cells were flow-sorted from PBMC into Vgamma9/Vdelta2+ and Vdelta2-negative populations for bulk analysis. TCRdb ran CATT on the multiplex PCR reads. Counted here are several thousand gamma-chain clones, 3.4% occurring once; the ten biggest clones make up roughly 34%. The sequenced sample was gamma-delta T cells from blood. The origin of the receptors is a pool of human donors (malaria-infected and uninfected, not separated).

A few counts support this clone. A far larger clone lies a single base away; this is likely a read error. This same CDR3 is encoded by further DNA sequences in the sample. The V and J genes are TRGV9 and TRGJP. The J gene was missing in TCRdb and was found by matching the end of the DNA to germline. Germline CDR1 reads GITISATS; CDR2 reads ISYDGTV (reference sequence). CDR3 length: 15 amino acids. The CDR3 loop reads CALWDVELGKKIKVF. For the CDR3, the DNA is TGTGCCTTGTGGGATGTCGAGTTGGGCAAAAAGATCAAGGTATTT.

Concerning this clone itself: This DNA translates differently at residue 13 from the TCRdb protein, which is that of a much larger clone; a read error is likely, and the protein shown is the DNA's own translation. CDR3: CALWDVELGKKIEVF. For the CDR3, the DNA is TGTGCCTTGTGGGATGTCGAGTTGGGCAAAAAAATCGAGGTATTT. The V gene was identified as TRGV9, while no J gene was called. Germline CDR1 reads GITISATS; CDR2 reads ISYDGTV (reference sequence). This CDR3 region has 15 residues.

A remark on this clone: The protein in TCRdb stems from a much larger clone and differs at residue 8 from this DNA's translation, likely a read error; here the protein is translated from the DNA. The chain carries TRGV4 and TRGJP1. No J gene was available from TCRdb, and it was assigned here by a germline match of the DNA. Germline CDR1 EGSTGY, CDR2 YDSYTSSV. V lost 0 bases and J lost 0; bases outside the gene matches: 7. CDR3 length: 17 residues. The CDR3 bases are TGTGCCACCTGGGATGGGCGGTCATATACCACTGGTTGGTTCAAGATATTT. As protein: CATWDGRSYTTGWFKIF.

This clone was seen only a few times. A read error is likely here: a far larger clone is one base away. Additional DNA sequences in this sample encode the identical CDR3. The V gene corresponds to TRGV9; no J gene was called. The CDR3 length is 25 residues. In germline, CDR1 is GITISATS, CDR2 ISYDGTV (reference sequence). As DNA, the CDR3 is TGTGCCTTGTGGGACCATTGTTGTGGGGAACAACACTTGCTGTCACAGGTAAGTATCGGAAGAATACAACATTTC. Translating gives CALWDHCCGEQHLLSQVSIGRIQHF.

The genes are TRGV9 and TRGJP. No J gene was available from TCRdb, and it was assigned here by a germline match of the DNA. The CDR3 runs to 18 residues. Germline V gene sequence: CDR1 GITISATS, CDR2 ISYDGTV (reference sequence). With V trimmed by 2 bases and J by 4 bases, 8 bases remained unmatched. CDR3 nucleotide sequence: TGTGCCTTGTGGGAGGATAAACCCCAAGAGTTGGGCAAAAAAATCAAGGTATTT. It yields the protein CALWEDKPQELGKKIKVF.

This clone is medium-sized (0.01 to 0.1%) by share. The DNA of the CDR3 is TGTGCCACCTGGGTGGGGTATAAGAAACTCTTT. This encodes CATWVGYKKLF. The chain has TRGV2 and TRGJ1 or TRGJ2. The CDR3 is 11 amino acids. The V gene end was trimmed by 5 bases and the J gene end by 7 bases; junction bases not matched to a gene: 5. Germline V CDR1 and CDR2: EGSNGY, YDSYNSKV.

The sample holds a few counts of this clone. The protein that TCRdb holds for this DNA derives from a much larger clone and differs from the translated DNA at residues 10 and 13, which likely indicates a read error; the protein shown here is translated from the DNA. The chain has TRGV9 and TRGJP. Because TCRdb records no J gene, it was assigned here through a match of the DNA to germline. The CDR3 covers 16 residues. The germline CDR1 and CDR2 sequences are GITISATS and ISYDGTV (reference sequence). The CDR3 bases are TGTGCCTTGTGGGAGGCCAAAGAGTTGGACAAAAAAGTCAAGGTATTT. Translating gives CALWEAKELDKKVKVF.

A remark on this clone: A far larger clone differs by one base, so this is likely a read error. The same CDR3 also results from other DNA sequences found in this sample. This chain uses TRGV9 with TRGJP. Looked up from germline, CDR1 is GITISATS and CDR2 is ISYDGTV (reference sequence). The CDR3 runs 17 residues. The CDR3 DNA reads TGCGCCTTGTGGGAGGGAGAACAAGAGTTGGGCAAAAAAATCAAGGTATTT. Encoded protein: CALWEGEQELGKKIKVF.

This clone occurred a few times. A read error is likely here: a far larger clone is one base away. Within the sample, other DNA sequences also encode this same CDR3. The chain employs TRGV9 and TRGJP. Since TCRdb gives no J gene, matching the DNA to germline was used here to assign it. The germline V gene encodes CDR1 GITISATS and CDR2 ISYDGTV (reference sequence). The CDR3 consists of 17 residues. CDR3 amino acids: CALWEAGEELGKKIKVF. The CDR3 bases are TGTGCCCTGTGGGAGGCGGGAGAAGAGTTGGGCAAAAAAATCAAGGTATTT.

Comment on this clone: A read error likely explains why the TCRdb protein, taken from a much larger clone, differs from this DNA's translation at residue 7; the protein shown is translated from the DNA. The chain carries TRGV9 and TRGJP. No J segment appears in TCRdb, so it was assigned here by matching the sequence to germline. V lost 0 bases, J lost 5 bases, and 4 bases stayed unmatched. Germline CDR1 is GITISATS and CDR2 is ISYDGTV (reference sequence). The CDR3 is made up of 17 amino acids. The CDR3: CALWEVNKELGKKIKVF. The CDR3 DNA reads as TGTGCCTTGTGGGAGGTGAATAAAGAGTTGGGCAAAAAAATCAAGGTATTT.

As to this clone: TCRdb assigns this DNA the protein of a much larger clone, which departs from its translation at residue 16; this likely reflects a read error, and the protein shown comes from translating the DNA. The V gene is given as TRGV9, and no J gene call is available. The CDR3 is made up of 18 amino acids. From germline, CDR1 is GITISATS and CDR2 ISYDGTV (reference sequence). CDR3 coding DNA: TGTGCCTTGTGGGAGGTGCCGCAAGATTCGTTGGGCAAAAAAATCGAGGTATTT. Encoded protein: CALWEVPQDSLGKKIEVF.

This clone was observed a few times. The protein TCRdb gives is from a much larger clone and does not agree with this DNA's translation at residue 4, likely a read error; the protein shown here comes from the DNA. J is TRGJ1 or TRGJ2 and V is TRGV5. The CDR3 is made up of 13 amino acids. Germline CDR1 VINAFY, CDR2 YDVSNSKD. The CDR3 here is CATRDRSNYKKLF. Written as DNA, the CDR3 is TGTGCCACCCGGGACAGGTCTAATTATAAGAAACTCTTT.

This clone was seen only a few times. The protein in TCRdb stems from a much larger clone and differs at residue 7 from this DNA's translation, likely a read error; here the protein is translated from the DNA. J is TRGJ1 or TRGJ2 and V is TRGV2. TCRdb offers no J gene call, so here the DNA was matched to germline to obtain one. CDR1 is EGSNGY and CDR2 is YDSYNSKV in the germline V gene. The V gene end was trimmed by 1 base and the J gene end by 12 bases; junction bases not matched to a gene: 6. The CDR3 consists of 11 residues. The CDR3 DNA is TGTGCCACCTGGGACGGCACAGGGAAACTCTTT. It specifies CATWDGTGKLF.

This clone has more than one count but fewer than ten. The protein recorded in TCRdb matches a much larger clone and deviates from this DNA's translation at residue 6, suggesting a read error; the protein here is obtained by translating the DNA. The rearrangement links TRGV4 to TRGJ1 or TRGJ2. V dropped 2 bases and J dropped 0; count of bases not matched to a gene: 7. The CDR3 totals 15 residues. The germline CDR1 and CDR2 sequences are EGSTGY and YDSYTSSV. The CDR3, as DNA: TGTGCCACCTGGGATGAGCCTTTGAATTATTATAAGAAACTCTTT. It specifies CATWDEPLNYYKKLF.

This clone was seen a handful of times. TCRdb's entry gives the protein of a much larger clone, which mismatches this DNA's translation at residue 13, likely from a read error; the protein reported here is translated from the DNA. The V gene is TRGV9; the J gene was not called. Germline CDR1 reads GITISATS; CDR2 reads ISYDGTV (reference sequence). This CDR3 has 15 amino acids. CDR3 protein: CALWDVELGKKIRVF. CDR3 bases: TGTGCCTTGTGGGACGTAGAGTTGGGCAAAAAAATCAGGGTATTT.

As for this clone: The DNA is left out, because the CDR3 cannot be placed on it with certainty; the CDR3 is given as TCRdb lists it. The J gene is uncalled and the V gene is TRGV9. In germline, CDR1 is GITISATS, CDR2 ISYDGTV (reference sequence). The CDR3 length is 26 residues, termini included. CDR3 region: CACDSTGGYGSWDTRQMFFGTGIKLF.

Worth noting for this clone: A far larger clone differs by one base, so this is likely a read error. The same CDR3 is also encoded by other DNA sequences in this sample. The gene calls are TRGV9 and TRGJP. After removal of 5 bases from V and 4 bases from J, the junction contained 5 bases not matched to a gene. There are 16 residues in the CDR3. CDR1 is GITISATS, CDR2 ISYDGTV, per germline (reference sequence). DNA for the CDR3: TGTGCCTTGTGGGGGACTCAAGAGTTGGGCAAAAAAATCAAGGTATTT. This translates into CALWGTQELGKKIKVF.

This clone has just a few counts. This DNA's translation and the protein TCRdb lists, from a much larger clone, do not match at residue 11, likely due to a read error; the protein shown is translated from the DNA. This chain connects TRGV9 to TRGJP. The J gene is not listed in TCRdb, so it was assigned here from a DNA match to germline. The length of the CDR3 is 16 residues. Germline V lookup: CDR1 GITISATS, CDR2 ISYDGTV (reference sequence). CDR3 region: CALWEAKELGEKIKVF. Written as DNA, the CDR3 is TGTGCCTTGTGGGAGGCCAAAGAGTTGGGCGAAAAAATCAAGGTATTT.

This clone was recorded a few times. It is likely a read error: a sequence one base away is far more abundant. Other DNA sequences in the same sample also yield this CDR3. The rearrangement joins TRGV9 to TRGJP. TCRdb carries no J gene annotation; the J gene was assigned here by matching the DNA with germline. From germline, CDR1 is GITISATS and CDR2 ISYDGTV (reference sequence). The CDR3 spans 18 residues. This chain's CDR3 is CALWEDMMQELGKKIKVF. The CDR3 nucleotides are TGTGCCCTGTGGGAGGATATGATGCAAGAGTTGGGCAAAAAAATCAAGGTATTT.

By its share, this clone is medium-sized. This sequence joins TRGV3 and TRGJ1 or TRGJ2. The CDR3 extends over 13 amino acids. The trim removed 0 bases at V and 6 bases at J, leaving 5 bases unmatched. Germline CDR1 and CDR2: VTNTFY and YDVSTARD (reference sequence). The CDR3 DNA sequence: TGTGCCACCTGGGACAGGCCTGGTTATAAGAAACTCTTT. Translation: CATWDRPGYKKLF.

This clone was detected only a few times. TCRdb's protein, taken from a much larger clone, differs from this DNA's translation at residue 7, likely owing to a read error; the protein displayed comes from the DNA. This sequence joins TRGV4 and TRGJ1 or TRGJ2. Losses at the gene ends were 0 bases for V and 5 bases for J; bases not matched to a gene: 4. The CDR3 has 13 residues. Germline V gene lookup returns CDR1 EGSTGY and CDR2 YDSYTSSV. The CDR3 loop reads CATWDGSDYKKLF. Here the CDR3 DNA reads TGTGCCACCTGGGATGGGTCCGATTATAAGAAACTCTTT.

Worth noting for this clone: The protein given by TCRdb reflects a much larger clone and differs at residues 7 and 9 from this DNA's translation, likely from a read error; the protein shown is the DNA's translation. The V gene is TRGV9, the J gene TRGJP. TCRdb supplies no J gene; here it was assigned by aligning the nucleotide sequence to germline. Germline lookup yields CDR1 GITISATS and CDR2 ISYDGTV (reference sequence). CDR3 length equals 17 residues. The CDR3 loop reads CALWEGRQKLGKKIKVF. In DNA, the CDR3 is TGTGCCTTGTGGGAGGGTAGGCAAAAGTTGGGCAAAAAAATCAAGGTATTT.

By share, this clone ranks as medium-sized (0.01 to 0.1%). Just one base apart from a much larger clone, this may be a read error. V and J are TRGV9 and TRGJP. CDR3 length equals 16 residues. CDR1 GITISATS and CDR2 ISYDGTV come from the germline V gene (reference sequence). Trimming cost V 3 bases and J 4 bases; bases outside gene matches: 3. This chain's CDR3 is CALWEIQELGKKIKVF. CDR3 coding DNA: TGTGCCTTGTGGGAGATTCAAGAGTTGGGCAAAAAAATCAAGGTATTT.

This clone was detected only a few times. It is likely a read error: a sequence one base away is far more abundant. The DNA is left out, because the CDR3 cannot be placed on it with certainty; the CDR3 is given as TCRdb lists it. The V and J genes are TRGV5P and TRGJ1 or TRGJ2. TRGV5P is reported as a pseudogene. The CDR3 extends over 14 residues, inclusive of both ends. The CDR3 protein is CATWGKGNYYKKLF.

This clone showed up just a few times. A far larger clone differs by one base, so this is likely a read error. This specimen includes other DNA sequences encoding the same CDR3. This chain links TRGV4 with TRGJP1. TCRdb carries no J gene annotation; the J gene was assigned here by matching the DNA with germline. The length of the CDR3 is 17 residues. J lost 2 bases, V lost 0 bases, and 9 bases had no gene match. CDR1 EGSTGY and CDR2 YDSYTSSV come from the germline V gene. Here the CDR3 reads CATWDGRPYTTGWFKIF. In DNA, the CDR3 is TGTGCCACCTGGGATGGGCGGCCATACACCACTGGTTGGTTCAAGATATTT.

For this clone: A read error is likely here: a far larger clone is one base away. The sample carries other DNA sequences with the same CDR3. CDR3 coding DNA: TGTGCCTTGTGGGGAGGCCAGGAGTTGGGCAAAAAAATCAAGGTATTT. Translating it yields CALWGGQELGKKIKVF. V gene TRGV9 combines with J gene TRGJP. No J gene was available from TCRdb, and it was assigned here by a germline match of the DNA. Trimming removed 5 bases from V and 7 bases from J; junction bases left unmatched: 8. Per germline, CDR1 GITISATS and CDR2 ISYDGTV (reference sequence). The CDR3 is 16 residues long.